Shown below are 5 T cell receptor beta chains from a single sample sequenced in a study of T-cell memory formation after mild COVID-19 (dated by TCRdb to about 2021). Preparation of the library involved 5' RACE. The run used an Illumina NovaSeq 6000. TCRdb itself trimmed the public reads at Q25 with fastp, ran MiXCR and retained productive beta chains. Every distinct CDR3 protein forms one entry, paired with its most common genes and DNA. Within this sample are roughly 35,000 distinct CDR3 sequences, with 21% of them counted one time only. More than 1.5% of the sample is in the top ten clones. The sample taken for sequencing was PBMCs or a T cell subset sorted from them (not recorded which). The receptors stem from an adult who had mild COVID-19 (a few samples of this study predate the infection). The sample titles of this study are shuffled in the database, so cell type and time point are left out.

This clonotype was counted many times. The chain is built from TRBV6-6 and TRBJ2-1; unclear D gene. Germline-derived CDR1 and CDR2 are MNHNY and SVGAGI (reference sequence). Trimming took off 6 bases at V and 7 bases at J, with 7 bases between the two ends. There are 11 residues in the CDR3. CDR3 in amino acids: CASSSLNEQFF. CDR3 DNA sequence: TGTGCCAGCAGCTCCCTAAATGAGCAGTTCTTC.

This clonotype was recorded at least ten times. The chain links TRBV5-1 to TRBJ1-2; D is possibly TRBD1 (5 bases). This CDR3 has 16 residues. Germline V lookup: CDR1 SGHRS, CDR2 YFSETQ. V was cut by 3 bases and J by 8 bases, with 23 bases left in between. DNA of the CDR3: TGCGCCAGCAGCTCCTATACCGGGACCGCAACACACGGCTACACCTTC. It codes for CASSSYTGTATHGYTF.

This clonotype showed up many times. CDR3 region: CASSPTRSNQPQHF. The CDR3 DNA follows: TGTGCCAGCAGCCCTACAAGGAGCAATCAGCCCCAGCATTTT. The rearrangement joins TRBV7-2 to TRBJ1-5; D is ambiguous. V dropped 5 bases and J dropped 1 base, with 9 bases sitting between them. This CDR3 region has 14 residues. Germline CDR1 is SGHTA and CDR2 is FQGNSA. Together with reference TRBV7-2 and TRBJ1-5, the CDR3 gives the full variable domain: GAGVSQSPSNKVTEKGKDVELRCDPISGHTALYWYRQSLGQGLEFLIYFQGNSAPDKSGLPSDRFSAERTGGSVSTLTIQRTQQEDSAVYLCASSPTRSNQPQHFGDGTRLSIL.

V and J are TRBV3-1 and TRBJ2-7; TRBD1 might be the D (6 bases). Between the trimmed V and J ends, which lost 2 bases and 5 bases, there was a span of 13 bases. Germline assignment: CDR1 LGHDT and CDR2 YNNKEL (reference sequence). This CDR3 comprises 14 residues. The CDR3 region is CASSQPGRGDEQYF. The CDR3 DNA follows: TGTGCCAGCAGCCAACCCGGCAGGGGAGACGAGCAGTACTTC.

This clonotype was picked up many times. The chain recombines TRBV5-1 with TRBJ2-2, with D uncertain. Per germline, CDR1 SGHRS and CDR2 YFSETQ. With 4 bases removed from V and 3 bases from J, the gap between germline ends came to 7 bases. The CDR3 contains 13 residues. CDR3: CASSQEDTGELFF. CDR3 sequence (DNA): TGCGCCAGCAGCCAAGAAGACACCGGGGAGCTGTTTTTT.